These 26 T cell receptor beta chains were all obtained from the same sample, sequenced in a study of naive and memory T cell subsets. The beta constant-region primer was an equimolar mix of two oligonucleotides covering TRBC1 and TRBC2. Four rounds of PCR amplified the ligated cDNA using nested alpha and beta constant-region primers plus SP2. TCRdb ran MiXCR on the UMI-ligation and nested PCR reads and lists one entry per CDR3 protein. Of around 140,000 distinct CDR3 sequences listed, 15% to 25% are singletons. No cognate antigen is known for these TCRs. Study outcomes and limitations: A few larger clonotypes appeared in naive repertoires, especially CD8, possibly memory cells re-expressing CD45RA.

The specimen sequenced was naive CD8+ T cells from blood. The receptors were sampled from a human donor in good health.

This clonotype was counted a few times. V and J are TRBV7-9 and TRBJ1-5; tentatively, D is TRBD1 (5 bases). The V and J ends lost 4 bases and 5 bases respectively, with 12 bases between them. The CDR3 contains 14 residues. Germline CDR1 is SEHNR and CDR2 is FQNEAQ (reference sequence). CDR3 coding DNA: TGTGCCAGCAGCTCCATCGGAGGGGATCAGCCCCAGCATTTT. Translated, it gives CASSSIGGDQPQHF.

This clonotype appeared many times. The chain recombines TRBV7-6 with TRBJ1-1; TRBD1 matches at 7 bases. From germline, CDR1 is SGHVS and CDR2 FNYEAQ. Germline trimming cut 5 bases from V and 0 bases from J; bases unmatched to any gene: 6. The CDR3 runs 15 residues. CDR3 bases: TGTGCCAGCAGCCCACGACAGGGCATGAACACTGAAGCTTTCTTT. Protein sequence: CASSPRQGMNTEAFF.

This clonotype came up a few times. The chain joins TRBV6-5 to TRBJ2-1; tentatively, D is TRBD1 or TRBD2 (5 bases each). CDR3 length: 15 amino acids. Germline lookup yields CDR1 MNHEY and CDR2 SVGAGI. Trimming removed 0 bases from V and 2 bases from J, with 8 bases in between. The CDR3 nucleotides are TGTGCCAGCAGTTACTCGGGGACGCCCTACAATGAGCAGTTCTTC. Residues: CASSYSGTPYNEQFF.

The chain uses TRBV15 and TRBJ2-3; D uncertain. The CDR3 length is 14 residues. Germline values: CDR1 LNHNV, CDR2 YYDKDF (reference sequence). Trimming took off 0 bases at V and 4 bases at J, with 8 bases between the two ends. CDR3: CATSRDSGSDTQYF. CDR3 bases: TGTGCCACCAGCAGAGATTCTGGCTCAGATACGCAGTATTTT.

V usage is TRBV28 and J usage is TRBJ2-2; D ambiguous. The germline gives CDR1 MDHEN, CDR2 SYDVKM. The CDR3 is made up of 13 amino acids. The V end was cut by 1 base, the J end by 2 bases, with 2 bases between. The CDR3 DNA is TGTGCCAGCAGTTTATTAAACACCGGGGAGCTGTTTTTT. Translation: CASSLLNTGELFF.

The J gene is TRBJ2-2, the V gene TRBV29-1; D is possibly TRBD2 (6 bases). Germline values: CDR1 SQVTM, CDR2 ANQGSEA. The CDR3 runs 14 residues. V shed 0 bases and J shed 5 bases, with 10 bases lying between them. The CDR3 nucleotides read TGCAGCGTTGAAGATCGCGGGGATACCGGGGAGCTGTTTTTT. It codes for CSVEDRGDTGELFF.

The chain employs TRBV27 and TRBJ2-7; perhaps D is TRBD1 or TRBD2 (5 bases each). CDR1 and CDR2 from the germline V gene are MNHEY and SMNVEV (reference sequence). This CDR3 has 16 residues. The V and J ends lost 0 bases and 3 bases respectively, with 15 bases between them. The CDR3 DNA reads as TGTGCCAGCAGTTTATCGGCTAGGGGAGTCCTCTACGAGCAGTACTTC. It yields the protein CASSLSARGVLYEQYF.

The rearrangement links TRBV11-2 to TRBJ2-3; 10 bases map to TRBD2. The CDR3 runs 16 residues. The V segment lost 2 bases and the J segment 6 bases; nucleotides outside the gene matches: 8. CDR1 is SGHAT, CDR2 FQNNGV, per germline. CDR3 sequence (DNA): TGTGCCAGCAGCTTACCCGCTAGCGGGAGTTCCGATACGCAGTATTTT. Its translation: CASSLPASGSSDTQYF.

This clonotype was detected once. The DNA of the CDR3 is TGCGCCAGCAGCTTGCATACAGATAACCAAGAGACCCAGTACTTC. Translated, it gives CASSLHTDNQETQYF. The chain links TRBV5-1 to TRBJ2-5; D not resolved. This CDR3 is built from 15 residues. Trimming stripped 1 base from V and 0 bases from J, with 10 bases between. Germline V gene sequence: CDR1 SGHRS, CDR2 YFSETQ.

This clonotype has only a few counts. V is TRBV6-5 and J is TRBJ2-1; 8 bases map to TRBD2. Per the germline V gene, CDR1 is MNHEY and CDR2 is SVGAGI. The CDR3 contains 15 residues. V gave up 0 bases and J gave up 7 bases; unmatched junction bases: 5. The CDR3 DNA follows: TGTGCCAGCAGTTACTCGCCGGGGGGGAGGAATGAGCAGTTCTTC. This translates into CASSYSPGGRNEQFF.

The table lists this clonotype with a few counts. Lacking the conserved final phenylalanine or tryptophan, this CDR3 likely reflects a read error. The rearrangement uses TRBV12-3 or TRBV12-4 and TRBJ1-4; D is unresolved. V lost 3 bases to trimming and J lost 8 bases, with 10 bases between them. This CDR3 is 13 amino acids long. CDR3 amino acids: CASSFSPREKLFL. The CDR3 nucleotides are TGTGCCAGCAGTTTTTCCCCGCGGGAAAAACTGTTTCTT.

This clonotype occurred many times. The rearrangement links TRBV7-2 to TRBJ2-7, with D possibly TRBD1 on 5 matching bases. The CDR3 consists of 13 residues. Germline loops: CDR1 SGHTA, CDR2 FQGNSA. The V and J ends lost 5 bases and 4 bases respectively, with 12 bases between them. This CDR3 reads CASSVSQGYEQYF. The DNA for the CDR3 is TGTGCCAGCAGCGTCTCTCAGGGATACGAGCAGTACTTC.

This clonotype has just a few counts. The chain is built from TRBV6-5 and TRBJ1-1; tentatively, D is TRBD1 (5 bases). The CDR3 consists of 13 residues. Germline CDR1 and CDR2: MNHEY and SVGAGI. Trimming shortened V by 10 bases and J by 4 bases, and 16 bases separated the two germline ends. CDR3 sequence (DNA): TGTGCCACCAACCCCCAGGGAGGCACTGAAGCTTTCTTT. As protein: CATNPQGGTEAFF.

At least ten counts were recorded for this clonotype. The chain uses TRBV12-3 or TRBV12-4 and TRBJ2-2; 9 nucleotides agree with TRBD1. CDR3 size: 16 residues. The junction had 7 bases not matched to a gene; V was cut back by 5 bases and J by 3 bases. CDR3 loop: CASSPPTGGDTGELFF. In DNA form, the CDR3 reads TGTGCCAGCAGTCCACCGACAGGGGGGGACACCGGGGAGCTGTTTTTT.

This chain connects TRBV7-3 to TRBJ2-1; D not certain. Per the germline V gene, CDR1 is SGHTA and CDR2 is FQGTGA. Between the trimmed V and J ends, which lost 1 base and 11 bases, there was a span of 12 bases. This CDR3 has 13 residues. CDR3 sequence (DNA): TGTGCCAGCAGCTTAAACGCGAGAGATAAGCAGTTCTTC. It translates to CASSLNARDKQFF.

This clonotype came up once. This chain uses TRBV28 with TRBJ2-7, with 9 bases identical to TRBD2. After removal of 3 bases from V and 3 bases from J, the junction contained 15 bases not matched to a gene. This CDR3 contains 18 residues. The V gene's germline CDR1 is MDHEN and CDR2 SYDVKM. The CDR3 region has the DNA TGTGCCAGCAGTTTCTATGGGGCGGCGGGAGGGGTCGACTACGAGCAGTACTTC. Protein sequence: CASSFYGAAGGVDYEQYF.

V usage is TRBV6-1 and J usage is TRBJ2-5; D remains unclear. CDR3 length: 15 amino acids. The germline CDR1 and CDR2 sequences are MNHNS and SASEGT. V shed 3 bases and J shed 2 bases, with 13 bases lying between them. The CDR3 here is CASSDPVEYQETQYF. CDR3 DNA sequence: TGTGCCAGCAGTGACCCGGTAGAGTATCAAGAGACCCAGTACTTC.

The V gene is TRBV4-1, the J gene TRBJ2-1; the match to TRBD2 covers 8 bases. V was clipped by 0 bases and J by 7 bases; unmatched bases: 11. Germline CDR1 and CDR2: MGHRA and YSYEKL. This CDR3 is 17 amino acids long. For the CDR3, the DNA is TGCGCCAGCAGCCAAGATTTGGTCACGGGAGGGCGGAATGAGCAGTTCTTC. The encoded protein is CASSQDLVTGGRNEQFF.

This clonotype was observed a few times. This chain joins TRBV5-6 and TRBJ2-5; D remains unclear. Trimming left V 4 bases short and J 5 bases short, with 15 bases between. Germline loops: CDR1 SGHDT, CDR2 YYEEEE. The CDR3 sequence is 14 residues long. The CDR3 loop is CASSTDGVLETQYF. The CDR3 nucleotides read TGTGCCAGCAGCACAGACGGAGTGCTGGAGACCCAGTACTTC. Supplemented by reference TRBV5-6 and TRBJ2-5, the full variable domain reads DAGVTQSPTHLIKTRGQQVTLRCSPKSGHDTVSWYQQALGQGPQFIFQYYEEEERQRGNFPDRFSGHQFPNYSSELNVNALLLGDSALYLCASSTDGVLETQYFGPGTRLLVL.

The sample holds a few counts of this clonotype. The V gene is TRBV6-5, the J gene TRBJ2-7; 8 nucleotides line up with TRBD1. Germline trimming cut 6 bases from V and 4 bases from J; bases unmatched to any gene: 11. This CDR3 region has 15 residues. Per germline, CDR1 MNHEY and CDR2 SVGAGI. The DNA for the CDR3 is TGTGCCAGCAGCTCCCCGGACAGGGTAGGGTACGAGCAGTACTTC. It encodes CASSSPDRVGYEQYF.

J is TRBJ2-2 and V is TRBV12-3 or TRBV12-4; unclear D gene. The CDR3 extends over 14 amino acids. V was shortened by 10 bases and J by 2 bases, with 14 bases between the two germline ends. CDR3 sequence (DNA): TGTGCCAACAAGGATGGGTATAACACCGGGGAGCTGTTTTTT. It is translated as CANKDGYNTGELFF.

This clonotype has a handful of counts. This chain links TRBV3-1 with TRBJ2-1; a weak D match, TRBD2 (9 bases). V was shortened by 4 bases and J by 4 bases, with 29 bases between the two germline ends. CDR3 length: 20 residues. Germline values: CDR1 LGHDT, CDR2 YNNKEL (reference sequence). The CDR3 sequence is CASSPFARQGAGGTYNEQFF. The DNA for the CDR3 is TGTGCCAGCAGCCCCTTTGCACGTCAGGGGGCGGGAGGGACATACAATGAGCAGTTCTTC.

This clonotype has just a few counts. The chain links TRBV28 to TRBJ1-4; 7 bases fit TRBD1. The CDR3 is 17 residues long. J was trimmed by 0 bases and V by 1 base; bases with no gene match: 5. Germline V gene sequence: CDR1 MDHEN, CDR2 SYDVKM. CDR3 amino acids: CASSLYTGETTNEKLFF. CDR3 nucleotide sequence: TGTGCCAGCAGTTTATACACAGGGGAAACAACTAATGAAAAACTGTTTTTT.

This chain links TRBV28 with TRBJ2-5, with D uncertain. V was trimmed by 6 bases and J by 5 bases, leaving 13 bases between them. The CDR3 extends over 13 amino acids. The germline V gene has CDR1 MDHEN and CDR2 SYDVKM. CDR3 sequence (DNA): TGTGCCAGCAGCTTTGTTATGGGTGAGACCCAGTACTTC. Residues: CASSFVMGETQYF.

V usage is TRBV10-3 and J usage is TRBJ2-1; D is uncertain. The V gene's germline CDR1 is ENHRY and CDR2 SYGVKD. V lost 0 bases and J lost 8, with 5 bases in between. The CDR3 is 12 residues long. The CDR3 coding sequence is TGTGCCATCAGTGAGTCTACCTATGAGCAGTTCTTC. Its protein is CAISESTYEQFF.

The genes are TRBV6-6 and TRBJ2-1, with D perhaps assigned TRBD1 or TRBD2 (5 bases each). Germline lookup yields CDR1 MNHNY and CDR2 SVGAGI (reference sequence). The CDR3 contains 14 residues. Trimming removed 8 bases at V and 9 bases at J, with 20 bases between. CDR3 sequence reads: CASLTAQGGGEQFF. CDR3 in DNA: TGTGCCAGCTTGACGGCGCAGGGTGGGGGTGAGCAGTTCTTC.